This TCR beta chain was identified during a study of cytomegalovirus exposure and HLA in healthy donors. General study findings and limits: It was reported that the classifier diagnosed cytomegalovirus status with high specificity and sensitivity in both the original and validation cohorts. A list of approximately 160 TCR beta chains associated with cytomegalovirus was given. Under in vitro conditions, three CMV-associated chains were confirmed as specific for CMV antigens.

It was with 60 Vbeta and 13 Jbeta primers that the PCR ran. The protocol was immunoSEQ multiplex PCR, while the TCRdb copy is restricted to in-frame clones and leaves out a portion. The table shows roughly 150,000 clones, with about four fifths occurring only once. Germline-derived CDR1 and CDR2 are LNHDA and SQIVND (reference sequence). Trimming shortened V by 4 bases and J by 1 base, and 18 bases separated the two germline ends. The CDR3 is made up of 17 amino acids. Worth noting for this clone: The antigen remains undetermined.

This receptor was identified in a male donor in good health and CMV-seronegative. Sequenced: PBMCs. This chain uses TRBV19 with TRBJ2-3; D is uncertain. The CDR3 DNA sequence: TGTGCCAGTAGTACCGACGAGGCGGCCGTGGGCACAGATACGCAGTATTTT. As protein: CASSTDEAAVGTDTQYF.